The 16 T cell receptor beta chains given below trace back to one sample, sequenced in a study of cytomegalovirus exposure and HLA in healthy donors. PCR was performed using 60 Vbeta and 13 Jbeta primers. Assay: immunoSEQ multiplex PCR; the TCRdb copy retains only in-frame clones and omits some. The sample has roughly 110,000 clones, roughly 87% seen once. Sequencing was performed on PBMCs. The receptors were gathered from a man aged 25-40 years in good health and CMV-seropositive.

The count of this clone is one. The rearrangement joins TRBV5-4 to TRBJ2-3; 8 bases align to TRBD2. This CDR3 is 15 amino acids long. Germline V CDR1 and CDR2: SGHNT, YYREEE (reference sequence). V gave up 7 bases and J gave up 3 bases; unmatched junction bases: 10. This CDR3 reads CASGTGGASTDTQYF. CDR3 sequence (DNA): TGTGCCAGCGGGACGGGGGGGGCGAGTACAGATACGCAGTATTTT.

The table lists this clone with a few counts. V and J are TRBV29-1 and TRBJ2-1; 9 positions match TRBD1. The CDR3 totals 13 residues. Trimming cost V 5 bases and J 8 bases; bases outside gene matches: 7. Germline CDR1 SQVTM, CDR2 ANQGSEA. The CDR3 region is CSVPDRGRDEQFF. CDR3 DNA sequence: TGCAGCGTTCCCGACAGGGGGAGGGATGAGCAGTTCTTC.

The genes are TRBV12-5 and TRBJ2-1; D perhaps matches TRBD1 (6 bases). Trimming took 1 base from V and 6 from J, leaving 13 bases between them. Germline V gene data show CDR1 as LGHNT and CDR2 as FRNRAP. The CDR3 totals 15 residues. The DNA for the CDR3 is TGTGCTAGTGGTTTGGCGATCAGACAGGCCAATGAGCAGTTCTTC. Protein product: CASGLAIRQANEQFF.

V and J are TRBV2 and TRBJ1-2; D may be TRBD1 (5 bases). CDR3 length: 14 residues. Germline V CDR1 and CDR2: SNHLY, FYNNEI. V was clipped by 6 bases and J by 3 bases, with 14 bases between them. The CDR3 DNA reads TGTGCCAGCAGCTCCCAGGGATGGGACTATGGCTACACCTTC. Encoded protein: CASSSQGWDYGYTF.

The chain joins TRBV30 to TRBJ2-3; 11 bases map to TRBD2. The CDR3 is 14 residues long. The germline V gene has CDR1 GTSNPN and CDR2 SVGIG (reference sequence). J was trimmed by 2 bases and V by 4 bases; bases with no gene match: 2. CDR3 in DNA: TGTGCCTGGACTAGCGGGGGGCCCACAGATACGCAGTATTTT. Translation gives CAWTSGGPTDTQYF.

The genes are TRBV18 and TRBJ2-1, with 8 bases aligning to TRBD2. The CDR3 has 15 amino acids. The V gene's germline CDR1 is KGHSH and CDR2 LQKENI. The V gene end was trimmed by 3 bases and the J gene end by 6 bases; junction bases not matched to a gene: 7. DNA of the CDR3: TGTGCCAGCTCACCTCTGCGGGGGGCCGGCAATGAGCAGTTCTTC. It encodes CASSPLRGAGNEQFF. Combining the CDR3 with reference TRBV18 and TRBJ2-1 gives the whole variable domain NAGVMQNPRHLVRRRGQEARLRCSPMKGHSHVYWYRQLPEEGLKFMVYLQKENIIDESGMPKERFSAEFPKEGPSILRIQQVVRGDSAAYFCASSPLRGAGNEQFFGPGTRLTVL.

The rearrangement joins TRBV19 to TRBJ2-5; 7 bases are shared with TRBD1. Germline V gene data show CDR1 as LNHDA and CDR2 as SQIVND (reference sequence). CDR3 length: 17 amino acids. With 2 bases clipped from V and 2 bases from J, the junction kept 11 bases outside the gene matches. The DNA of the CDR3 is TGTGCCAGTAGTATATTGCTGAGGACAGGCTTTCAAGAGACCCAGTACTTC. As protein: CASSILLRTGFQETQYF. The whole variable domain, filled in from reference TRBV19 and TRBJ2-5, reads DGGITQSPKYLFRKEGQNVTLSCEQNLNHDAMYWYRQDPGQGLRLIYYSQIVNDFQKGDIAEGYSVSREKKESFPLTVTSAQKNPTAFYLCASSILLRTGFQETQYFGPGTRLLVL.

The chain is built from TRBV19 and TRBJ1-5; tentative D call: TRBD1 (5 bases). The V gene lost 8 bases and the J gene lost 0 bases, with 17 bases spanning the gap. Germline V CDR1 and CDR2: LNHDA, SQIVND (reference sequence). The CDR3 runs to 16 residues. The DNA of the CDR3 is TGTGCCAGTGGGGGGAGGGGCGAAATTAGCAATCAGCCCCAGCATTTT. Translated: CASGGRGEISNQPQHF.

The rearrangement links TRBV25-1 to TRBJ1-3, with no clear D. Trimming left V 6 bases short and J 4 bases short, with 10 bases between. The germline gives CDR1 MGHDK, CDR2 SYGVNS. CDR3 length: 13 residues. The CDR3 nucleotides read TGTGCCAGCAGAGACACGCCCGGAAACACCATATATTTT. Amino acid sequence: CASRDTPGNTIYF.

The chain joins TRBV6-1 to TRBJ1-2; 8 bases line up with TRBD1. The CDR3 is 14 residues long. The germline V gene encodes CDR1 MNHNS and CDR2 SASEGT. The ends lost 3 bases at V and 2 bases at J; junction bases unmatched: 2. CDR3 residues: CASSEAGGNYGYTF. CDR3 nucleotides: TGTGCCAGCAGTGAGGCAGGGGGCAACTATGGCTACACCTTC.

The chain uses TRBV2 and TRBJ2-5, with D hard to call. Per the germline V gene, CDR1 is SNHLY and CDR2 is FYNNEI. This CDR3 comprises 14 residues. V gave up 1 base and J gave up 5 bases, with 11 bases separating them. The CDR3 spells CASSEGLDPETQYF. DNA of the CDR3: TGTGCCAGCAGTGAAGGACTCGACCCCGAGACCCAGTACTTC.

The chain is built from TRBV11-2 and TRBJ1-3, with unresolved D. CDR1 and CDR2 (germline): SGHAT, FQNNGV. V was pared by 4 bases and J by 9 bases, with 7 bases between. The CDR3 has 11 amino acids. As DNA, the CDR3 is TGTGCCAGCAGCTCGCAACTCACCATATATTTT. Its protein product is CASSSQLTIYF.

The V gene is TRBV6-4, the J gene TRBJ1-2; D is perhaps TRBD1 (6 bases). This CDR3 is 16 amino acids long. The ends were cut back, 0 bases at V and 7 bases at J, with 18 bases in the middle. Germline V lookup: CDR1 MRHNA, CDR2 SNTAGT. Written as DNA, the CDR3 is TGTGCCAGCAGTGACTCCCCGGACCAACAGGGATCTGGCTACACCTTC. This encodes CASSDSPDQQGSGYTF.

The chain links TRBV6-6 to TRBJ2-1; D is possibly TRBD1 (6 bases). The CDR3 is 16 amino acids. The ends were cut back, 1 base at V and 0 bases at J, with 10 bases in the middle. Germline V gives CDR1 MNHNY, CDR2 SVGAGI (reference sequence). CDR3 in DNA: TGTGCCAGCAGTTACTACAGGGCTAGCTCCTACAATGAGCAGTTCTTC. Its translation: CASSYYRASSYNEQFF.

The chain employs TRBV7-3 and TRBJ2-5; 16 nucleotides line up with TRBD2. Germline-derived CDR1 and CDR2 are SGHTA and FQGTGA. J was trimmed by 1 base and V by 0 bases; bases with no gene match: 5. The CDR3 spans 19 residues. This chain's CDR3 is CASSLTGTSGGAGQETQYF. In nucleotides, the CDR3 is TGTGCCAGCAGCTTAACGGGGACTAGCGGGGGGGCAGGCCAAGAGACCCAGTACTTC.

V gene TRBV27 combines with J gene TRBJ2-5; 8 bases line up with TRBD2. The CDR3 contains 13 residues. CDR1 and CDR2 (germline): MNHEY, SMNVEV (reference sequence). With 2 bases clipped from V and 9 bases from J, the junction kept 5 bases outside the gene matches. CDR3 sequence reads: CASSLGPGGAQYF. CDR3 bases: TGTGCCAGCAGTTTAGGGCCCGGGGGGGCCCAGTACTTC.